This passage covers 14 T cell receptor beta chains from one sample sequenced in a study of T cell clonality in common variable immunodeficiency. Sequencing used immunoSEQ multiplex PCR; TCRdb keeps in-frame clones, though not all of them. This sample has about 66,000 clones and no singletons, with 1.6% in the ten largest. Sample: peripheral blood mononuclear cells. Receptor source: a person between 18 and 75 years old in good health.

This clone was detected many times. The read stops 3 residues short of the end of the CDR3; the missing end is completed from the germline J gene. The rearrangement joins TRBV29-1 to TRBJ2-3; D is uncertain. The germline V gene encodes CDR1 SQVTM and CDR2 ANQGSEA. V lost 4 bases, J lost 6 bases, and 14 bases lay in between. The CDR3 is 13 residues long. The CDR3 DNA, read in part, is TGCAGCGTTGTACCCTTAAACAGCGATACG. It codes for CSVVPLNSDT. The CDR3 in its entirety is CSVVPLNSDTQYF.

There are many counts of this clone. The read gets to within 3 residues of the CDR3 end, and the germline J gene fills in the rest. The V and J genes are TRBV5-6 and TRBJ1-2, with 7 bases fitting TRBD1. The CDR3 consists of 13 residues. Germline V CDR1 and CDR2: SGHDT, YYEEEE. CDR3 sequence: CASSPQWTGGYTF. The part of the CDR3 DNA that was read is TGTGCCAGCAGCCCTCAGTGGACAGGAGGC. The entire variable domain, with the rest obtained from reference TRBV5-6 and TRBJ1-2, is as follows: DAGVTQSPTHLIKTRGQQVTLRCSPKSGHDTVSWYQQALGQGPQFIFQYYEEEERQRGNFPDRFSGHQFPNYSSELNVNALLLGDSALYLCASSPQWTGGYTFGSGTRLTVV.

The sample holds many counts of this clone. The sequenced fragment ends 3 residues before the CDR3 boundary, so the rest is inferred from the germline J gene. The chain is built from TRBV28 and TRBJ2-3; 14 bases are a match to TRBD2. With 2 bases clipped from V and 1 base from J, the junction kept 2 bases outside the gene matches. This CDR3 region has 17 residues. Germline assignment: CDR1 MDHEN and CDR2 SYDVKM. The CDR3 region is CASSLGTSGRGTDTQYF. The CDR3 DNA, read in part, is TGTGCCAGCAGTTTAGGGACTAGCGGGAGAGGCACAGATACG. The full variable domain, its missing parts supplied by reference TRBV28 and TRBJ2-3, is DVKVTQSSRYLVKRTGEKVFLECVQDMDHENMFWYRQDPGLGLRLIYFSYDVKMKEKGDIPEGYSVSREKKERFSLILESASTNQTSMYLCASSLGTSGRGTDTQYFGPGTRLTVL.

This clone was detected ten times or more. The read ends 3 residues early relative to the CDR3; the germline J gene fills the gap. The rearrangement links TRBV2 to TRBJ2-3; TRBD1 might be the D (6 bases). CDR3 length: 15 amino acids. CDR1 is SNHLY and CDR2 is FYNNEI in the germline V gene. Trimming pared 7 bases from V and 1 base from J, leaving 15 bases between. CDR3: CASTVQGSRTDTQYF. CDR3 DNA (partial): TGTGCCAGCACTGTACAGGGATCTCGCACAGATACG.

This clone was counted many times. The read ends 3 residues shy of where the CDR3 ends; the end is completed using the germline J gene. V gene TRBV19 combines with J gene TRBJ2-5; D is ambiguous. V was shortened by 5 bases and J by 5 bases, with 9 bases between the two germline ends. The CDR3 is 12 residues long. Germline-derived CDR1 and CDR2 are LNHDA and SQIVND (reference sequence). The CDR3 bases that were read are TGTGCCAGTAGTCAAAGCCCTGAGACC. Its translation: CASSQSPET. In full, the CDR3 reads CASSQSPETQYF.

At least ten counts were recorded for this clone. Partial CDR3 DNA: TGTGCCAGCAGTGAAGGGACAGGTGTTGAAAAA. Amino acids: CASSEGTGVEK. The full CDR3 protein is CASSEGTGVEKLFF. The chain links TRBV6-1 to TRBJ1-4, with TRBD1 matching over 7 bases. The CDR3 extends 3 residues past the end of the read, so its final part is completed from the germline J gene. With V trimmed by 1 base and J by 7 bases, 3 bases remained unmatched. CDR3 length: 14 residues. CDR1 and CDR2 from the germline V gene are MNHNS and SASEGT.

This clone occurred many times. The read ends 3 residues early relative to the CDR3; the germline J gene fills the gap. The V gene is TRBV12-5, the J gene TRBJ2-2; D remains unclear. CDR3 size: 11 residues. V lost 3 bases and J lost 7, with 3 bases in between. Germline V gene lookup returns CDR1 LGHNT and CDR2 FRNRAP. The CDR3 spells CASGLGGELFF. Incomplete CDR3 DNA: TGTGCTAGTGGTTTAGGCGGGGAG.

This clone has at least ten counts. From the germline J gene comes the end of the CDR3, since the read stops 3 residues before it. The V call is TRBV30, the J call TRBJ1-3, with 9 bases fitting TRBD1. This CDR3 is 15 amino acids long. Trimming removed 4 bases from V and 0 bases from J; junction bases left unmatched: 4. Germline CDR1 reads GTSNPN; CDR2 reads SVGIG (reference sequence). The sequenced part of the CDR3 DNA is TGTGCCTGGATCGAGACAGGGGGCTCTGGAAACACC. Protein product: CAWIETGGSGNT. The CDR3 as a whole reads CAWIETGGSGNTIYF.

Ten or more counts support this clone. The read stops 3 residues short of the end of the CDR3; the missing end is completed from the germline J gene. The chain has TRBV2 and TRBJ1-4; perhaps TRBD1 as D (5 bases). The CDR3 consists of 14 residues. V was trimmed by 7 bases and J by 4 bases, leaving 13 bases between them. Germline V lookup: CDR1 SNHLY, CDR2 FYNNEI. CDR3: CASNLDRGNEKLFF. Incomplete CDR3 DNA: TGTGCCAGCAATCTCGATAGGGGTAATGAAAAA.

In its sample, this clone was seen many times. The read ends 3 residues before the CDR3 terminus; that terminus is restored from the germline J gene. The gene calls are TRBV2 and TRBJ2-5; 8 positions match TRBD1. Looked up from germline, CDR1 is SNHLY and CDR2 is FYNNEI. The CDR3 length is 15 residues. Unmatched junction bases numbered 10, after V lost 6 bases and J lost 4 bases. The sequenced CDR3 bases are TGTGCCAGCAGGGAACCTGACAGGGGAATAGAGACC. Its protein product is CASREPDRGIET. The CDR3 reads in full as CASREPDRGIETQYF.

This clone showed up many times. CDR3 DNA (partial): TGCAGTGCAACGGACCCGGGGTCCACCTACGAG. Translated, it gives CSATDPGSTYE. The entire CDR3 reads CSATDPGSTYEQYF. The chain joins TRBV20-1 to TRBJ2-7; D perhaps matches TRBD2 (5 bases). The DNA ends 3 residues before the CDR3 does, and the rest of the CDR3 is filled in from the germline J gene. This CDR3 contains 14 residues. Trimming shortened V by 6 bases and J by 2 bases, and 17 bases separated the two germline ends. The V gene's germline CDR1 is DFQATT and CDR2 SNEGSKA (reference sequence).

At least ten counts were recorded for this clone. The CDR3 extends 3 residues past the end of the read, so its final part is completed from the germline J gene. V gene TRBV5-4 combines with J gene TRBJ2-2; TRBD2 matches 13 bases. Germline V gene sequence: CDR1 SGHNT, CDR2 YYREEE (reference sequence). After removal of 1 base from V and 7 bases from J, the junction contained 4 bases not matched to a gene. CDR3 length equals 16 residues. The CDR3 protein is CASSLRTSGSLGELFF. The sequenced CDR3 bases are TGTGCCAGCAGCTTGAGGACTAGCGGGAGTCTCGGGGAG.

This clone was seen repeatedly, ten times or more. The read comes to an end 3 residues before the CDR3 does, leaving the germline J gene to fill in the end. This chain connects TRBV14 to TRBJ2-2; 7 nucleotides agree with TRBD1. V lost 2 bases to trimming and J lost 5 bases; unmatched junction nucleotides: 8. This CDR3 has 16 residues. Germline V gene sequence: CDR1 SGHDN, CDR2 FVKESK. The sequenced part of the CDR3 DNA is TGTGCCAGCAGCCAAATGTACAGGGGCCGTACCGGGGAG. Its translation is CASSQMYRGRTGE. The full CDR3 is CASSQMYRGRTGELFF.

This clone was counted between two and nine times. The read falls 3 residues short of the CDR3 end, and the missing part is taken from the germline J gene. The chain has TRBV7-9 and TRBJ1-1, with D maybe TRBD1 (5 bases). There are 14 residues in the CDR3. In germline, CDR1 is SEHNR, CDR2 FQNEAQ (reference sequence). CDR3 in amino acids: CASSRSGAPYEAFF. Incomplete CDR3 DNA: TGTGCCAGCAGCCGTAGCGGGGCGCCCTACGAG.